One sample yielded the 10 T cell receptor beta chains listed below, sequenced in a study of cytomegalovirus exposure and HLA in healthy donors. The study ran its PCR with 60 Vbeta and 13 Jbeta primers. Libraries were prepared by immunoSEQ multiplex PCR; TCRdb keeps only in-frame clonotypes and omits some of them. The sample includes over 130,000 clones, 79% seen only once; the top ten take 5% to 6.5%. The sequenced sample was PBMCs. The receptors stem from a man over 45 in good health and CMV-seropositive.

The chain is built from TRBV10-3 and TRBJ1-4; weak D call: TRBD1 (6 bases). The CDR3 covers 14 residues. Germline V gives CDR1 ENHRY, CDR2 SYGVKD. Trimming pared 6 bases from V and 4 bases from J, leaving 12 bases between. Here the CDR3 reads CAIRRGRGNEKLFF. CDR3 nucleotide sequence: TGTGCCATCAGGAGGGGGAGGGGTAATGAAAAACTGTTTTTT.

The chain is built from TRBV6-5 and TRBJ2-6; 7 positions match TRBD1. With 10 bases clipped from V and 4 bases from J, the junction kept 7 bases outside the gene matches. There are 14 residues in the CDR3. CDR1 MNHEY and CDR2 SVGAGI come from the germline V gene. The CDR3 coding sequence is TGTGCCACCAAGGGGGCCGCCGGGGCCAACGTCCTGACTTTC. Translated, it gives CATKGAAGANVLTF.

The chain combines TRBV19 with TRBJ2-1, with D tentatively TRBD2 (6 bases). V lost 3 bases, J lost 7 bases, and 7 bases lay in between. The CDR3 contains 12 residues. Germline V CDR1 and CDR2: LNHDA, SQIVND (reference sequence). The CDR3 loop is CASSMSGNEQFF. CDR3 DNA sequence: TGTGCCAGTAGTATGAGCGGGAATGAGCAGTTCTTC.

V and J are TRBV9 and TRBJ1-1; tentative D call: TRBD1 (6 bases). V was clipped by 3 bases and J by 4 bases, with 16 bases between them. This CDR3 is 15 amino acids long. Looked up from germline, CDR1 is SGDLS and CDR2 is YYNGEE. CDR3 DNA sequence: TGTGCCAGCAGCGCGGGGGGGGCGCTTGGCACTGAAGCTTTCTTT. This codes for CASSAGGALGTEAFF.

This chain links TRBV6-6 with TRBJ1-6; D is uncertain. The CDR3 is 16 residues long. CDR1 is MNHNY and CDR2 is SVGAGI in the germline V gene (reference sequence). The germline V and J ends were trimmed by 2 bases and 5 bases, with 13 bases remaining between them. CDR3 loop: CASSYLRTINNSPLHF. In DNA form, the CDR3 reads TGTGCCAGCAGTTACCTTCGGACTATAAATAATTCACCCCTCCACTTT.

The chain employs TRBV6-5 and TRBJ2-4; 16 nucleotides align to TRBD2. From germline, CDR1 is MNHEY and CDR2 SVGAGI. V shed 4 bases, J shed 5 bases, and the junction held 2 bases outside the gene matches. There are 16 residues in the CDR3. The CDR3 DNA is TGTGCCAGCAGTTCGGGACTAGCGGGAGGGGAAAACATTCAGTACTTC. It specifies CASSSGLAGGENIQYF.

This clone came up a few times. V is TRBV6-1 and J is TRBJ2-3, with D maybe TRBD1 (5 bases). CDR1 is MNHNS, CDR2 SASEGT, per germline. Trimming took 4 bases from V and 1 from J, leaving 12 bases between them. The CDR3 is made up of 15 amino acids. CDR3 coding DNA: TGTGCCAGCAGTGTATCAGGGTTCCGCACAGATACGCAGTATTTT. Its protein product is CASSVSGFRTDTQYF.

CDR3 sequence (DNA): TGTGCCAGCAGTGGATTGATTTACCACAGGGGAGACTATGGCTACACCTTC. Translating it yields CASSGLIYHRGDYGYTF. The chain recombines TRBV25-1 with TRBJ1-2; 7 positions match TRBD1. Trimming at V came to 4 bases and at J to 3 bases, leaving 14 bases not matched to a gene. CDR1 and CDR2 (germline): MGHDK, SYGVNS. This CDR3 has 17 residues.

V usage is TRBV6-1 and J usage is TRBJ1-4; TRBD1 matches at 9 bases. The CDR3 covers 13 residues. J gave up 8 bases and V 7 bases, and 5 bases lay outside the gene matches. From germline, CDR1 is MNHNS and CDR2 SASEGT. The CDR3 loop reads CASTTGGREKLFF. The DNA of the CDR3 is TGTGCCAGCACTACAGGGGGCAGAGAAAAACTGTTTTTT.

The V call is TRBV4-1, the J call TRBJ2-7; 8 bases are a match to TRBD2. With 0 bases clipped from V and 2 bases from J, the junction kept 12 bases outside the gene matches. Germline CDR1 reads MGHRA; CDR2 reads YSYEKL. This CDR3 has 18 amino acids. Here the CDR3 reads CASSQEGVSAGEAYEQYF. The CDR3 DNA sequence: TGCGCCAGCAGCCAAGAGGGGGTTTCAGCGGGAGAAGCCTACGAGCAGTACTTC.